This T cell receptor beta chain was recovered during a study of blood T cell repertoires in COVID-19. Overall study: The study drew acute and convalescent COVID-19 samples from the United States, Italy and Spain. The cDNA or gDNA used as material had been derived from T cells, B-cell-depleted T cells, or PBMCs.

Authors' analysis steps: Amplification of reference gene primers provided the estimated nucleated cell counts. Some clones are missing from TCRdb's copy, which holds only in-frame ones; the method was immunoSEQ multiplex PCR. V and J calls and clone size are copied from that table; D and trimming were computed from the DNA. Of roughly 61,000 clones in the sample, approximately 92% were seen once. The sequencing sample was made of peripheral blood. The receptor's source is a man aged 55 to 70 with acute or convalescent COVID-19.

CDR3 protein: CASSSLRSKEQFF. In nucleotides, the CDR3 is TGTGCCAGCAGCTCACTGCGTAGCAAAGAGCAGTTCTTC. The chain carries TRBV5-4 and TRBJ2-1; no reliable D call. V shed 3 bases and J shed 10 bases, with 14 bases lying between them. Germline V CDR1 and CDR2: SGHNT, YYREEE (reference sequence). CDR3 length equals 13 residues.